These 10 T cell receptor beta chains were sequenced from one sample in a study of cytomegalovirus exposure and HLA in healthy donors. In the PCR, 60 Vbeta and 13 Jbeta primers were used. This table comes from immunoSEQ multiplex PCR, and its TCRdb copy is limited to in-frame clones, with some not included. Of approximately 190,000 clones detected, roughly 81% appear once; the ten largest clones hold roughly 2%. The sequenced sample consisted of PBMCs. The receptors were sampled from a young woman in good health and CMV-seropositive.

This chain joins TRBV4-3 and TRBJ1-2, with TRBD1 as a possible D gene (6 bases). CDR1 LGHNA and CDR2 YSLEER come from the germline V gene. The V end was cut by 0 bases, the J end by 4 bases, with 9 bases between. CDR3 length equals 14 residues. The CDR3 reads CASSQEEGGYGYTF. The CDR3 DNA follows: TGCGCCAGCAGCCAAGAAGAAGGGGGCTATGGCTACACCTTC.

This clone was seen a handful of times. The CDR3, as DNA: TGTGCCAGCAGTTACTCGGGACAGCAGCCCCAGCATTTT. Translating it yields CASSYSGQQPQHF. The chain carries TRBV6-6 and TRBJ1-5, with 7 bases that match TRBD1. There are 13 residues in the CDR3. Germline assignment: CDR1 MNHNY and CDR2 SVGAGI (reference sequence). The ends lost 0 bases at V and 7 bases at J; junction bases unmatched: 0.

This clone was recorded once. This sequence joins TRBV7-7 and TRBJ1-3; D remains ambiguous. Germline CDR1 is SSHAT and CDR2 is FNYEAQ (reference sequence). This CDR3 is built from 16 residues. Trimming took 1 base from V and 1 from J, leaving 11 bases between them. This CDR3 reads CASSLGAPKSGNTIYF. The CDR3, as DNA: TGTGCCAGCAGCTTAGGGGCCCCCAAGTCTGGAAACACCATATATTTT. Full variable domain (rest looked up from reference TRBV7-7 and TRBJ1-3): GAGVSQSPRYKVTKRGQDVTLRCDPISSHATLYWYQQALGQGPEFLTYFNYEAQPDKSGLPSDRFSAERPEGSISTLTIQRTEQRDSAMYRCASSLGAPKSGNTIYFGEGSWLTVV.

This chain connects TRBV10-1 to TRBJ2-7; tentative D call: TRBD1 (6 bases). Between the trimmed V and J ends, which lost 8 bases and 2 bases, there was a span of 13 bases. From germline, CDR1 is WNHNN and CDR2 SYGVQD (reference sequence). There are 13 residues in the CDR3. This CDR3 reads CASVGDITYEQYF. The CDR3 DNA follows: TGCGCCAGCGTGGGGGACATAACCTACGAGCAGTACTTC.

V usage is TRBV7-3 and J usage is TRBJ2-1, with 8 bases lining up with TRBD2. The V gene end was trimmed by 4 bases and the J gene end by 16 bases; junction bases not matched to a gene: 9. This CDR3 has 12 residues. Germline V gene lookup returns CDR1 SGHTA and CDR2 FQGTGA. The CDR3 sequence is CASSSPGLVQFF. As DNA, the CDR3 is TGTGCCAGCAGCTCCCCGGGACTAGTTCAATTCTTC.

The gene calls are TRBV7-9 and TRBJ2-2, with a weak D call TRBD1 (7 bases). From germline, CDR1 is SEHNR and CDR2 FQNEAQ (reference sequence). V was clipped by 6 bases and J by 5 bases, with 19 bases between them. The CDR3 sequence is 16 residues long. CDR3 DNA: TGTGCCAGCAGATCAACCCCAGGGGGGCTTACCGGGGAGCTGTTTTTT. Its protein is CASRSTPGGLTGELFF.

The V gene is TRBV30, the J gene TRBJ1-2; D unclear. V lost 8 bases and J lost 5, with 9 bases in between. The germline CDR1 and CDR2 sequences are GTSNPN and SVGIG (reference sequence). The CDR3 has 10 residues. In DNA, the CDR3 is TGTGCCACGGTCGATTATGGCTACACCTTC. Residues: CATVDYGYTF.

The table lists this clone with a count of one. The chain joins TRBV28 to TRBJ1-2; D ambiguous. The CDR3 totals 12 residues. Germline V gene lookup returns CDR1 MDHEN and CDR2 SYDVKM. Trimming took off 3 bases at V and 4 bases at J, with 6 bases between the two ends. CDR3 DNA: TGTGCCAGCAGTTTCCCTCTCTATGGCTACACCTTC. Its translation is CASSFPLYGYTF.

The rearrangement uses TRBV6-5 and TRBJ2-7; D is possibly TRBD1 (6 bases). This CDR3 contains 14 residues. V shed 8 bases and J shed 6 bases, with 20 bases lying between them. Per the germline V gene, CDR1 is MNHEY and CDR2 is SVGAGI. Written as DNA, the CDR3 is TGTGCCAGCGGCAACAGGGAAAAAGGGTCCGAGCAGTACTTC. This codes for CASGNREKGSEQYF.

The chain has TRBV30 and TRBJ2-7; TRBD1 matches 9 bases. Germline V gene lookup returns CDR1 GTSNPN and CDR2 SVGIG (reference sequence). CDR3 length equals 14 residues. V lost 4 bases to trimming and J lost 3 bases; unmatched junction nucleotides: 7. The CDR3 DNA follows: TGTGCCTGGACGGTGACAGGGGGACGCTACGAGCAGTACTTC. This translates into CAWTVTGGRYEQYF.